Below are 2 T cell receptor beta chains sequenced from a single sample in a study of T cell changes during pregnancy in multiple sclerosis. Produced via immunoSEQ multiplex PCR; TCRdb's table is partial and in-frame only. The top ten clones hold about 0.5% of a sample with 45,000 to 65,000 clones, about nine tenths of them seen once. The specimen was CD4+ T cells from peripheral blood mononuclear cells, collected in the third trimester of pregnancy. Receptor source: a female donor with multiple sclerosis, enrolled in a pregnancy study.

The CDR3 coding sequence is TGTGCCTGGAGAGCATACAGGACCTACAATGAGCAGTTCTTC. Protein sequence: CAWRAYRTYNEQFF. The rearrangement uses TRBV30 and TRBJ2-1, with D perhaps TRBD1 (5 bases). V lost 3 bases, J lost 2 bases, and 11 bases lay in between. From germline, CDR1 is GTSNPN and CDR2 SVGIG (reference sequence). This CDR3 is built from 14 residues. The whole variable domain, filled in from reference TRBV30 and TRBJ2-1, reads SQTIHQWPATLVQPVGSPLSLECTVEGTSNPNLYWYRQAAGRGLQLLFYSVGIGQISSEVPQNLSASRPQDRQFILSSKKLLLSDSGFYLCAWRAYRTYNEQFFGPGTRLTVL.

The chain links TRBV5-4 to TRBJ2-1, with TRBD1 matching 7 bases. Germline trimming cut 9 bases from V and 7 bases from J; bases unmatched to any gene: 4. The CDR3 length is 11 residues. Germline CDR1 reads SGHNT; CDR2 reads YYREEE (reference sequence). DNA of the CDR3: TGTGCCACGCAACAGGGGAATGAGCAGTTCTTC. Translation gives CATQQGNEQFF.